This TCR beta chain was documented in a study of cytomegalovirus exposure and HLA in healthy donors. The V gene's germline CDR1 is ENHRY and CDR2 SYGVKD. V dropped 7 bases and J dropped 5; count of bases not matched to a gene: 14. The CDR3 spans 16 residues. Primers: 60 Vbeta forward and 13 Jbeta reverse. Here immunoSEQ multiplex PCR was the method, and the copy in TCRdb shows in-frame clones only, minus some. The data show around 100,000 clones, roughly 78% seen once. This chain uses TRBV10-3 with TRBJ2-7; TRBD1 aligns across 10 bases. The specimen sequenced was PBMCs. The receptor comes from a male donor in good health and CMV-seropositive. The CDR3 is CAINNLRGQGIDEQYF. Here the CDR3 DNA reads TGTGCCATCAACAACCTCAGGGGACAGGGGATAGACGAGCAGTACTTC.